Below are 21 T cell receptor beta chains sequenced from a single sample in a study of shared clonotypes between healthy human individuals. Clones were read by immunoSEQ multiplex PCR, and TCRdb kept only the in-frame ones, dropping some. Among about 580,000 clones, 95% to 98% were seen once, and the ten largest hold 0.25% to 0.35%. The naive CD8 fraction comprised CD45RO-negative cells positively selected for CCR7 and excluded terminally differentiated effector memory CD45RA+ cells. The sample was naive CD8+ T cells sorted from blood. Receptors originate from a man in his thirties or forties in good health.

About this clone itself: This CDR3 is also generated by other DNA sequences in the sample. The J gene is TRBJ2-1, the V gene TRBV9, with 8 bases aligning to TRBD2. This CDR3 spans 13 amino acids. Per germline, CDR1 SGDLS and CDR2 YYNGEE. With V trimmed by 0 bases and J by 7 bases, 0 bases remained unmatched. The CDR3 DNA reads as TGTGCCAGCAGCGTAGGCGGGGGGAATGAGCAGTTCTTC. It codes for CASSVGGGNEQFF.

This chain links TRBV9 with TRBJ2-7, with 7 positions matching TRBD1. The trim removed 0 bases at V and 0 bases at J, leaving 3 bases unmatched. The CDR3 is 15 residues long. CDR1 SGDLS and CDR2 YYNGEE come from the germline V gene. The CDR3, as DNA: TGTGCCAGCAGCGTAGTCTGGGACAGCTCCTACGAGCAGTACTTC. This sequence encodes CASSVVWDSSYEQYF.

V is TRBV27 and J is TRBJ2-2; TRBD2 aligns across 11 bases. CDR1 is MNHEY and CDR2 is SMNVEV in the germline V gene (reference sequence). Trimming removed 0 bases from V and 3 bases from J; junction bases left unmatched: 0. The CDR3 loop spans 16 amino acids. The chain's CDR3 is CASSLSGLADTGELFF. DNA of the CDR3: TGTGCCAGCAGTTTATCGGGACTAGCGGACACCGGGGAGCTGTTTTTT.

The chain has TRBV2 and TRBJ2-3; perhaps TRBD1 as D (5 bases). The germline V and J ends were trimmed by 6 bases and 1 base, with 14 bases remaining between them. This CDR3 is 15 amino acids long. Germline V lookup: CDR1 SNHLY, CDR2 FYNNEI. The CDR3 region has the DNA TGTGCCAGCAGCGACAGAAGCCTTCGCACAGATACGCAGTATTTT. This gives the protein CASSDRSLRTDTQYF.

V gene TRBV29-1 combines with J gene TRBJ2-1, with D perhaps matching TRBD1 (8 bases). Germline V gene lookup returns CDR1 SQVTM and CDR2 ANQGSEA. The CDR3 has 16 residues. The germline V and J ends were trimmed by 2 bases and 6 bases, with 20 bases remaining between them. CDR3 residues: CSVEPLPNRGGNEQFF. Written as DNA, the CDR3 is TGCAGCGTTGAACCCCTCCCCAACAGGGGGGGCAATGAGCAGTTCTTC.

The chain uses TRBV9 and TRBJ1-1; D possibly corresponds to TRBD1 (5 bases). Looked up from germline, CDR1 is SGDLS and CDR2 is YYNGEE. With 0 bases removed from V and 0 bases from J, the gap between germline ends came to 12 bases. The CDR3 sequence is 16 residues long. The CDR3 region is CASSVAGTPVNTEAFF. The CDR3 DNA reads TGTGCCAGCAGCGTAGCCGGGACGCCAGTGAACACTGAAGCTTTCTTT.

V gene TRBV9 combines with J gene TRBJ2-7; D may be TRBD1 (5 bases). The germline CDR1 and CDR2 sequences are SGDLS and YYNGEE. Trimming removed 0 bases at V and 0 bases at J, with 7 bases between. The CDR3 consists of 14 residues. In nucleotides, the CDR3 is TGTGCCAGCAGCGTAGTAGACAGCTCCTACGAGCAGTACTTC. Translated: CASSVVDSSYEQYF. Full variable domain (remainder filled in from reference TRBV9 and TRBJ2-7): DSGVTQTPKHLITATGQRVTLRCSPRSGDLSVYWYQQSLDQGLQFLIQYYNGEERAKGNILERFSAQQFPDLHSELNLSSLELGDSALYFCASSVVDSSYEQYFGPGTRLTVT.

V gene TRBV5-1 combines with J gene TRBJ1-1; TRBD1 might be the D (6 bases). This CDR3 region has 15 residues. V lost 4 bases, J lost 7 bases, and 20 bases lay in between. Germline-derived CDR1 and CDR2 are SGHRS and YFSETQ. CDR3 in amino acids: CASSPSLRGQIEAFF. CDR3 nucleotides: TGCGCCAGCAGCCCATCGTTACGGGGACAAATTGAAGCTTTCTTT.

The chain is built from TRBV10-3 and TRBJ2-1; the D gene is possibly TRBD2 (5 bases). Trimming cost V 0 bases and J 6 bases, with 6 bases left between them. CDR3 size: 13 residues. The germline V gene encodes CDR1 ENHRY and CDR2 SYGVKD. CDR3 sequence: CAISESAGNEQFF. In DNA, the CDR3 is TGTGCCATCAGTGAGTCTGCGGGCAATGAGCAGTTCTTC.

The chain recombines TRBV27 with TRBJ2-7; D uncertain. V lost 0 bases and J 1 base, leaving 10 bases between the germline ends. Looked up from germline, CDR1 is MNHEY and CDR2 is SMNVEV (reference sequence). The CDR3 is 15 residues long. The CDR3 sequence is CASSLSALLSYEQYF. The CDR3 nucleotides read TGTGCCAGCAGTTTATCGGCCCTCCTATCCTACGAGCAGTACTTC.

This chain connects TRBV7-9 to TRBJ2-5; 11 bases align to TRBD1. The CDR3 is 17 residues long. The V gene's germline CDR1 is SEHNR and CDR2 FQNEAQ (reference sequence). With V trimmed by 5 bases and J by 6 bases, 14 bases remained unmatched. CDR3: CASSPDNMGQGVKTQYF. The CDR3 DNA is TGTGCCAGCAGCCCTGACAACATGGGACAGGGGGTAAAGACCCAGTACTTC.

The chain is built from TRBV7-2 and TRBJ2-5, with D possibly being TRBD1 or TRBD2 (5 bases each). Per germline, CDR1 SGHTA and CDR2 FQGNSA. V lost 3 bases and J lost 2, with 10 bases in between. This CDR3 comprises 14 residues. The CDR3 bases are TGTGCCAGCAGCTTCCGGGACCAACAAGAGACCCAGTACTTC. This encodes CASSFRDQQETQYF.

J is TRBJ2-7 and V is TRBV27, with TRBD1 matching 7 bases. This CDR3 spans 15 amino acids. Trimming took 4 bases from V and 3 from J; bases not matched to a gene: 9. Germline V CDR1 and CDR2: MNHEY, SMNVEV (reference sequence). Here the CDR3 DNA reads TGTGCCAGCAGTTCGCGGACAGGTCGCCTCTACGAGCAGTACTTC. It yields the protein CASSSRTGRLYEQYF.

The rearrangement links TRBV30 to TRBJ2-7; 7 bases align to TRBD1. This CDR3 is built from 12 residues. After removal of 2 bases from V and 7 bases from J, the junction contained 5 bases not matched to a gene. Germline assignment: CDR1 GTSNPN and CDR2 SVGIG (reference sequence). In DNA, the CDR3 is TGTGCCTGGAGTCCGGGACAGAGTGAGCAGTACTTC. Translated, it gives CAWSPGQSEQYF.

The chain is built from TRBV29-1 and TRBJ2-3; 10 bases match TRBD2. The V segment lost 6 bases and the J segment 3 bases; nucleotides outside the gene matches: 6. Germline V CDR1 and CDR2: SQVTM, ANQGSEA. The CDR3 consists of 14 residues. In DNA, the CDR3 is TGCAGCGTCTTTGAGACTAGCGGGACAGATACGCAGTATTTT. It specifies CSVFETSGTDTQYF.

This chain joins TRBV7-9 and TRBJ2-3; weak D call: TRBD2 (5 bases). Germline CDR1 reads SEHNR; CDR2 reads FQNEAQ (reference sequence). The V and J ends lost 0 bases and 3 bases respectively, with 16 bases between them. CDR3 size: 17 residues. The chain's CDR3 is CASSLADGGPGTDTQYF. For the CDR3, the DNA is TGTGCCAGCAGCTTAGCTGACGGCGGGCCTGGTACAGATACGCAGTATTTT. Supplemented by reference TRBV7-9 and TRBJ2-3, the full variable domain reads DTGVSQNPRHKITKRGQNVTFRCDPISEHNRLYWYRQTLGQGPEFLTYFQNEAQLEKSRLLSDRFSAERPKGSFSTLEIQRTEQGDSAMYLCASSLADGGPGTDTQYFGPGTRLTVL.

This clone was counted a single time. The chain couples TRBV4-1 to TRBJ1-5; perhaps TRBD1 as D (5 bases). Between the trimmed V and J ends, which lost 0 bases and 2 bases, there was a span of 14 bases. The V gene's germline CDR1 is MGHRA and CDR2 YSYEKL. CDR3 length: 17 amino acids. The CDR3 DNA is TGCGCCAGCAGCCAAGATCACGGGGCGCAGGGCAATCAGCCCCAGCATTTT. Translation gives CASSQDHGAQGNQPQHF.

J is TRBJ1-1 and V is TRBV5-4; D not certain. The CDR3 extends over 13 amino acids. Germline assignment: CDR1 SGHNT and CDR2 YYREEE (reference sequence). The germline V and J ends were trimmed by 2 bases and 0 bases, with 5 bases remaining between them. The CDR3 loop reads CASSFGMNTEAFF. DNA of the CDR3: TGTGCCAGCAGCTTCGGCATGAACACTGAAGCTTTCTTT.

The chain combines TRBV2 with TRBJ2-1; D is undetermined. CDR1 SNHLY and CDR2 FYNNEI come from the germline V gene. CDR3 size: 11 residues. V was clipped by 4 bases and J by 5 bases, with 3 bases between them. The CDR3 sequence is CASSVDNEQFF. CDR3 sequence (DNA): TGTGCCAGCAGTGTAGACAATGAGCAGTTCTTC.

The CDR3 DNA sequence: TGCGCCAGCAGCTTGGGGCCCAGGTACGGCAATCAGCCCCAGCATTTT. It translates to CASSLGPRYGNQPQHF. The genes are TRBV5-1 and TRBJ1-5; no reliable D call. The CDR3 contains 16 residues. V was pared by 0 bases and J by 2 bases, with 12 bases between. The germline V gene encodes CDR1 SGHRS and CDR2 YFSETQ.

The rearrangement uses TRBV5-5 and TRBJ1-5; D uncertain. V was shortened by 2 bases and J by 0 bases, with 9 bases between the two germline ends. Germline V gives CDR1 SGHKS, CDR2 YYEKEE (reference sequence). The CDR3 is made up of 15 amino acids. The chain's CDR3 is CASSFRGNSNQPQHF. For the CDR3, the DNA is TGTGCCAGCAGCTTCCGAGGAAATAGCAATCAGCCCCAGCATTTT.